Below, 9 T cell receptor beta chains from the same sample are listed, as sequenced in a study of blood T cell repertoires in COVID-19. TCRdb's copy holds only in-frame clones and misses some; the assay was immunoSEQ multiplex PCR. The profile shows 11,000 to 15,000 clones, about four fifths of them singletons. Material: peripheral blood. The receptors were gathered from a woman in her fifties or sixties with acute or convalescent COVID-19.

A few counts support this clone. V is TRBV12-3 or TRBV12-4 and J is TRBJ2-7, with D possibly being TRBD2 (7 bases). This CDR3 comprises 13 residues. The V gene lost 6 bases and the J gene lost 6 bases, with 15 bases spanning the gap. The CDR3 region has the DNA TGTGCCAGCAGAACCCCAAGGGGGGGCGAGCAGTACTTC. It codes for CASRTPRGGEQYF.

The chain has TRBV5-1 and TRBJ1-1; no firm D call. In germline, CDR1 is SGHRS, CDR2 YFSETQ. V was pared by 1 base and J by 1 base, with 8 bases between. The CDR3 extends over 14 amino acids. Here the CDR3 reads CASSLNSPNTEAFF. CDR3 coding DNA: TGCGCCAGCAGCTTGAACAGCCCGAACACTGAAGCTTTCTTT.

V and J are TRBV5-8 and TRBJ2-7; 9 positions agree with TRBD1. J was trimmed by 11 bases and V by 4 bases; bases with no gene match: 13. This CDR3 has 14 residues. The germline CDR1 and CDR2 sequences are SGHTS and YDEGEE. The chain's CDR3 is CASSPRDRVRAEYF. Here the CDR3 DNA reads TGTGCCAGCAGCCCCCGGGACAGGGTTCGCGCCGAGTACTTC.

This clone has more than one count but fewer than ten. The J gene is TRBJ2-7, the V gene TRBV24-1; TRBD2 might be the D (6 bases). Germline CDR1 is KGHDR and CDR2 is SFDVKD. The CDR3 consists of 15 residues. Trimming pared 3 bases from V and 5 bases from J, leaving 16 bases between. The CDR3 DNA sequence: TGTGCCACCAGTGATCGACGGGACTCGGCTGACGAGCAGTACTTC. Encoded protein: CATSDRRDSADEQYF.

This clone was recorded once. The rearrangement joins TRBV10-1 to TRBJ2-3; 10 nucleotides align to TRBD2. J was trimmed by 3 bases and V by 4 bases; bases with no gene match: 16. Germline CDR1 is WNHNN and CDR2 is SYGVQD (reference sequence). This CDR3 region has 19 residues. CDR3 nucleotides: TGCGCCAGCAGTGGTTCCAAAAAAGCGGGGGGGCTGTATACAGATACGCAGTATTTT. It encodes CASSGSKKAGGLYTDTQYF.

V is TRBV6-2 or TRBV6-3 and J is TRBJ2-3, with D possibly matching TRBD2 (6 bases). The CDR3 spans 18 residues. With 3 bases removed from V and 1 base from J, the gap between germline ends came to 20 bases. Germline V lookup: CDR1 MNHEY, CDR2 SVGEGT. CDR3 in amino acids: CASSYVHSLREGTDTQYF. CDR3 coding DNA: TGTGCCAGCAGTTATGTTCATTCACTGCGGGAAGGCACAGATACGCAGTATTTT.

The chain has TRBV5-4 and TRBJ2-1; 12 bases fit TRBD2. The CDR3 totals 15 residues. Germline V gene data show CDR1 as SGHNT and CDR2 as YYREEE (reference sequence). The ends lost 1 base at V and 7 bases at J; junction bases unmatched: 3. The CDR3 is CASSLPLAGGNEQFF. DNA for the CDR3: TGTGCCAGCAGCTTGCCCCTAGCGGGAGGGAATGAGCAGTTCTTC.

The genes are TRBV10-3 and TRBJ2-7, with 9 bases fitting TRBD1. With 4 bases clipped from V and 2 bases from J, the junction kept 6 bases outside the gene matches. The germline CDR1 and CDR2 sequences are ENHRY and SYGVKD. This CDR3 has 15 amino acids. This chain's CDR3 is CAISGGTGMAYEQYF. Written as DNA, the CDR3 is TGTGCCATCAGTGGCGGGACAGGGATGGCCTACGAGCAGTACTTC.

CDR3 bases: TGTGCCAGCAGCCAAGGAGAAGGGGGGACAGGGGGTATCTATGAGCAGTTCTTC. Protein: CASSQGEGGTGGIYEQFF. The rearrangement uses TRBV4-2 and TRBJ2-1, with TRBD1 matching over 11 bases. This CDR3 has 18 amino acids. Germline assignment: CDR1 LGHNA and CDR2 YNFKEQ. V shed 1 base and J 8 bases; nucleotides not matched to a gene: 13.